Each of the 22 T cell receptor beta chains below was sequenced from the same sample in a study of T cells after somatic rescue of genetic block. Libraries were prepared by immunoSEQ multiplex PCR; TCRdb keeps only in-frame clonotypes and omits some of them. This sample has tens of thousands of clones; 90% occur once, and the top ten carry 1.5% to 2%. Sequencing was done on a sample of peripheral blood mononuclear cells (PBMCs). Receptors originate from a woman aged 18 to 35.

On this clone itself: This sample also contains other DNA sequences that code for the same CDR3. This chain links TRBV27 with TRBJ1-5; D is perhaps TRBD1 (5 bases). V was trimmed by 1 base and J by 4 bases, leaving 8 bases between them. This CDR3 has 14 residues. Looked up from germline, CDR1 is MNHEY and CDR2 is SMNVEV (reference sequence). CDR3 residues: CASSLLGGNQPQHF. The CDR3 coding sequence is TGTGCCAGCAGTTTATTGGGGGGGAATCAGCCCCAGCATTTT.

The chain joins TRBV29-1 to TRBJ1-5; 10 bases are a match to TRBD1. With V trimmed by 5 bases and J by 5 bases, 3 bases remained unmatched. Germline V gene data show CDR1 as SQVTM and CDR2 as ANQGSEA. The CDR3 spans 13 residues. CDR3 in amino acids: CSVQDRGDQPQHF. The DNA for the CDR3 is TGCAGCGTTCAGGACAGGGGGGATCAGCCCCAGCATTTT.

This chain links TRBV19 with TRBJ1-1; tentatively, D is TRBD1 (6 bases). Germline values: CDR1 LNHDA, CDR2 SQIVND (reference sequence). This CDR3 spans 15 amino acids. V was shortened by 5 bases and J by 4 bases, with 17 bases between the two germline ends. The CDR3: CASSWGAGAPTEAFF. In DNA, the CDR3 is TGTGCCAGTAGTTGGGGGGCCGGGGCCCCCACTGAAGCTTTCTTT.

The V and J genes are TRBV4-3 and TRBJ2-7; D tentatively reads TRBD1 or TRBD2 (5 bases each). V lost 1 base and J 3 bases, leaving 13 bases between the germline ends. The CDR3 length is 15 residues. In germline, CDR1 is LGHNA, CDR2 YSLEER. The CDR3, as DNA: TGCGCCAGCAGCCAAGGGGTAGGGACCCACTACGAGCAGTACTTC. Its translation: CASSQGVGTHYEQYF.

The CDR3 reads CASSEAEMVTDTQYF. CDR3 nucleotide sequence: TGTGCCAGCAGTGAGGCGGAGATGGTCACAGATACGCAGTATTTT. This chain uses TRBV2 with TRBJ2-3; D is uncertain. Trimming cost V 3 bases and J 2 bases, with 12 bases left between them. This CDR3 is 15 amino acids long. The germline CDR1 and CDR2 sequences are SNHLY and FYNNEI.

The rearrangement uses TRBV19 and TRBJ2-1; 10 bases are shared with TRBD2. With 7 bases clipped from V and 2 bases from J, the junction kept 5 bases outside the gene matches. Germline assignment: CDR1 LNHDA and CDR2 SQIVND (reference sequence). The CDR3 consists of 15 residues. The CDR3 DNA reads TGTGCCAGTACCACTAGCGGGGCCCCCTACAATGAGCAGTTCTTC. Its protein product is CASTTSGAPYNEQFF.

The chain has TRBV5-1 and TRBJ2-5; unclear D gene. The CDR3 sequence is 13 residues long. Germline V gene sequence: CDR1 SGHRS, CDR2 YFSETQ. V dropped 0 bases and J dropped 5 bases, with 8 bases sitting between them. The CDR3 nucleotides read TGCGCCAGCAGCTTGGTTAGCCGGGAGACCCAGTACTTC. Translating it yields CASSLVSRETQYF.

The V and J genes are TRBV19 and TRBJ2-2; 8 nucleotides align to TRBD1. The CDR3 covers 17 residues. The junction had 9 bases not matched to a gene; V was cut back by 4 bases and J by 2 bases. In germline, CDR1 is LNHDA, CDR2 SQIVND (reference sequence). Here the CDR3 reads CASSTTGTGRNTGELFF. Here the CDR3 DNA reads TGTGCCAGTAGTACAACCGGGACAGGAAGAAACACCGGGGAGCTGTTTTTT.

The rearrangement joins TRBV5-6 to TRBJ1-3; TRBD1 might be the D (6 bases). Germline values: CDR1 SGHDT, CDR2 YYEEEE. V lost 0 bases to trimming and J lost 4 bases, with 8 bases between them. This CDR3 is built from 14 residues. As DNA, the CDR3 is TGTGCCAGCAGCTTGGAGGGGGACGGAAACACCATATATTTT. Translated: CASSLEGDGNTIYF.

Only one count was recorded for this clone. The chain links TRBV27 to TRBJ1-1; D perhaps matches TRBD1 (6 bases). CDR3 length equals 12 residues. Trimming took 6 bases from V and 5 from J, leaving 10 bases between them. Germline assignment: CDR1 MNHEY and CDR2 SMNVEV (reference sequence). CDR3 bases: TGTGCCAGCAGCGGCAGGGGTACTGAAGCTTTCTTT. This translates into CASSGRGTEAFF.

This chain joins TRBV28 and TRBJ1-2; the match to TRBD1 covers 7 bases. Germline CDR1 reads MDHEN; CDR2 reads SYDVKM. CDR3 size: 15 residues. V lost 6 bases and J lost 2; bases outside the gene matches: 9. CDR3 residues: CASRRGPPLNYGYTF. The CDR3 nucleotides are TGTGCCAGCAGAAGGGGGCCCCCCCTGAACTATGGCTACACCTTC.

The count of this clone is one. The gene calls are TRBV5-1 and TRBJ1-1, with 7 positions matching TRBD1. The V gene's germline CDR1 is SGHRS and CDR2 YFSETQ. The CDR3 runs 14 residues. Losses at the gene ends were 3 bases for V and 3 bases for J; bases not matched to a gene: 5. This CDR3 reads CASSSHRGDTEAFF. The CDR3 DNA sequence: TGCGCCAGCAGCTCTCACAGGGGTGACACTGAAGCTTTCTTT.

The rearrangement links TRBV5-1 to TRBJ2-5, with D possibly matching TRBD1 (6 bases). The CDR3 extends over 16 amino acids. CDR1 is SGHRS and CDR2 is YFSETQ in the germline V gene. Trimming removed 1 base at V and 2 bases at J, with 15 bases between. The CDR3: CASSLMGATKQETQYF. For the CDR3, the DNA is TGCGCCAGCAGCTTGATGGGGGCGACAAAACAAGAGACCCAGTACTTC.

The chain recombines TRBV18 with TRBJ1-5; D is unresolved. Trimming took 3 bases from V and 5 from J, leaving 14 bases between them. Germline values: CDR1 KGHSH, CDR2 LQKENI. The CDR3 is 15 amino acids. Here the CDR3 DNA reads TGTGCCAGCTCACCTGACAACCCGATCGATCAGCCCCAGCATTTT. It encodes CASSPDNPIDQPQHF. The full variable domain, rest sourced from reference TRBV18 and TRBJ1-5, is NAGVMQNPRHLVRRRGQEARLRCSPMKGHSHVYWYRQLPEEGLKFMVYLQKENIIDESGMPKERFSAEFPKEGPSILRIQQVVRGDSAAYFCASSPDNPIDQPQHFGDGTRLSIL.

The chain couples TRBV30 to TRBJ2-4, with D possibly TRBD1 on 6 matching bases. CDR3 size: 13 residues. With 1 base removed from V and 5 bases from J, the gap between germline ends came to 9 bases. CDR1 is GTSNPN and CDR2 is SVGIG in the germline V gene (reference sequence). CDR3 sequence reads: CAWSGSGENIQYF. The CDR3 DNA sequence: TGTGCCTGGAGTGGGTCAGGGGAAAACATTCAGTACTTC.

This clone was counted a single time. The chain carries TRBV7-9 and TRBJ1-2; 8 nucleotides align to TRBD1. Per germline, CDR1 SEHNR and CDR2 FQNEAQ (reference sequence). The CDR3 loop spans 16 amino acids. Losses at the gene ends were 0 bases for V and 7 bases for J; bases not matched to a gene: 10. CDR3 DNA: TGTGCCAGCAGCTTAGCGGGGGGTGACAGGGGACCTGGCTACACCTTC. Translation gives CASSLAGGDRGPGYTF.

The genes are TRBV19 and TRBJ1-3; D not resolved. The CDR3 covers 12 residues. Trimming shortened V by 3 bases and J by 7 bases, and 7 bases separated the two germline ends. From germline, CDR1 is LNHDA and CDR2 SQIVND (reference sequence). The DNA for the CDR3 is TGTGCCAGTAGTATTAGCGGTAACACCATATATTTT. It specifies CASSISGNTIYF.

The gene calls are TRBV5-1 and TRBJ2-3, with 12 bases matching TRBD2. CDR1 is SGHRS and CDR2 is YFSETQ in the germline V gene. Germline trimming cut 4 bases from V and 2 bases from J; bases unmatched to any gene: 11. The CDR3 length is 18 residues. This CDR3 is CASSPLAGGLSSTDTQYF. CDR3 DNA: TGCGCCAGCAGCCCTCTAGCGGGAGGGCTTTCCTCCACAGATACGCAGTATTTT.

The chain couples TRBV7-6 to TRBJ2-1; TRBD2 matches 11 bases. The J segment lost 3 bases and the V segment lost 4 bases, leaving 5 bases of the junction unmatched. This CDR3 contains 16 residues. Looked up from germline, CDR1 is SGHVS and CDR2 is FNYEAQ. CDR3 in DNA: TGTGCCAGCAGCTCTATGACTAGCGGGAACTACAATGAGCAGTTCTTC. Protein sequence: CASSSMTSGNYNEQFF.

This clone was picked up one time. The chain couples TRBV5-1 to TRBJ2-5, with D tentatively TRBD1 (6 bases). In germline, CDR1 is SGHRS, CDR2 YFSETQ. The V and J ends lost 4 bases and 2 bases respectively, with 12 bases between them. The CDR3 runs 14 residues. The CDR3 loop reads CASSHPGTQETQYF. The CDR3 DNA is TGCGCCAGCAGCCACCCCGGGACACAAGAGACCCAGTACTTC.

This clone was seen once. J is TRBJ2-1 and V is TRBV5-1; 9 nucleotides align to TRBD1. The junction had 15 bases not matched to a gene; V was cut back by 2 bases and J by 6 bases. From germline, CDR1 is SGHRS and CDR2 YFSETQ. CDR3 length equals 18 residues. The CDR3 here is CASSFFPIGTGSINEQFF. CDR3 nucleotide sequence: TGCGCCAGCAGCTTTTTTCCTATAGGGACAGGGTCAATCAATGAGCAGTTCTTC. The whole variable domain, filled in from reference TRBV5-1 and TRBJ2-1, reads KAGVTQTPRYLIKTRGQQVTLSCSPISGHRSVSWYQQTPGQGLQFLFEYFSETQRNKGNFPGRFSGRQFSNSRSEMNVSTLELGDSALYLCASSFFPIGTGSINEQFFGPGTRLTVL.

The rearrangement uses TRBV28 and TRBJ1-5, with D unresolved. CDR3 length: 14 amino acids. Per the germline V gene, CDR1 is MDHEN and CDR2 is SYDVKM. Trimming cost V 3 bases and J 0 bases, with 6 bases left between them. For the CDR3, the DNA is TGTGCCAGCAGTTTTTCAGGTAGCAATCAGCCCCAGCATTTT. This gives the protein CASSFSGSNQPQHF.